This note documents a single T cell receptor beta chain sequence. Its antigen is still unknown. Time point described: neoterminal ileum biopsy at postoperative endoscopy, about 6 months after surgery. Clones were read by immunoSEQ multiplex PCR, and TCRdb kept only the in-frame ones, dropping some. The table has approximately 14,000 clones, approximately 84% seen once; the top ten hold approximately 4%. These data originate in a study of T cell repertoires in ileal Crohn's disease. Study context: At postoperative colonoscopy, neoterminal ileum biopsies were taken as M6. Study-wide results and limits: The median delay to postoperative endoscopy was approximately seven months.

Per germline, CDR1 SGHRS and CDR2 YFSETQ. Trimming removed 3 bases at V and 7 bases at J, with 23 bases between. The CDR3 length is 16 residues. V usage is TRBV5-1 and J usage is TRBJ2-7; the D gene could be TRBD1 or TRBD2 (6 bases each). The specimen was ileal tissue. This clonotype originated in an adult with Crohn's disease. The CDR3, as DNA: TGCGCCAGCAGCTCCTCTGGGACTGCCCTAAGGGGGGAGCAGTACTTC. It yields the protein CASSSSGTALRGEQYF.